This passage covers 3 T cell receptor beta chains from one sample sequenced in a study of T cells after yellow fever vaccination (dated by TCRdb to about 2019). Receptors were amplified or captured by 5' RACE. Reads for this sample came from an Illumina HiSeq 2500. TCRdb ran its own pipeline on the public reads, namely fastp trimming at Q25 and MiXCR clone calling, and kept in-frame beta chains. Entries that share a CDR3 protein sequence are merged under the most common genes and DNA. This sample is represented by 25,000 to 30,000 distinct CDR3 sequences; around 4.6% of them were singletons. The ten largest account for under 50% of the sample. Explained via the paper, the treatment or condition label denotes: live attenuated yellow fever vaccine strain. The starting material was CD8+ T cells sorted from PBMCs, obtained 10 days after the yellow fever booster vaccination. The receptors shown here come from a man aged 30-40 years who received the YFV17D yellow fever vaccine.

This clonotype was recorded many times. The CDR3 loop is CASSPGLAGVTEQFF. The CDR3 coding sequence is TGCGCCAGCAGCCCCGGACTAGCGGGAGTGACTGAGCAGTTCTTC. The rearrangement links TRBV4-3 to TRBJ2-1, with TRBD2 identical over 13 bases. Germline CDR1 LGHNA, CDR2 YSLEER. The CDR3 runs 15 residues. V lost 4 bases to trimming and J lost 9 bases; unmatched junction nucleotides: 6.

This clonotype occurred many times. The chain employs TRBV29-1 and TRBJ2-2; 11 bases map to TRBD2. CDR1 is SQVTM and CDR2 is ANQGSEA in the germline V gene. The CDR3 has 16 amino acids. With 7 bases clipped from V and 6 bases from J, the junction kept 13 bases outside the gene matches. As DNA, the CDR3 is TGCAGCGCGGTTGGAGGTAGCGGGAGGGAATCCGGGGAGCTGTTTTTT. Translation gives CSAVGGSGRESGELFF.

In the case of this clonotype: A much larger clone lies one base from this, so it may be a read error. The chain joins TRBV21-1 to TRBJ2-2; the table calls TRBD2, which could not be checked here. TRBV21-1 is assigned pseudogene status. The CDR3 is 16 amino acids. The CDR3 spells CASSKSTNTNTRELFF. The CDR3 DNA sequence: TGTGCCAGCAGCAAGTCGACTAATACGAACACCAGGGAGCTGTTTTTT.